These 2 T cell receptor beta chains came from one sample sequenced in a study of T-cell memory formation after mild COVID-19. TCRdb reanalysed the 5' RACE reads using MiXCR and keeps one entry per CDR3 protein. The sample lists 350,000 to 400,000 distinct CDR3 sequences, about 21% occurring once. Sequences were obtained from PBMCs or a T cell subset sorted from them (not recorded which). Receptors were obtained from an adult woman who had mild COVID-19 (a few samples of this study predate the infection). Cell type and time point are not known.

This clonotype was seen a few times. The chain couples TRBV5-4 to TRBJ1-6; unclear D gene. This CDR3 has 15 amino acids. Germline CDR1 reads SGHNT; CDR2 reads YYREEE (reference sequence). Deletions cut 1 base from V and 8 bases from J, with 13 bases between. CDR3 sequence reads: CASSLTPTWDSPLHF. The DNA for the CDR3 is TGTGCCAGCAGCTTGACACCCACCTGGGATTCACCCCTCCACTTT.

This clonotype has just a few counts. The rearrangement uses TRBV23-1 and TRBJ1-6; 7 bases fit TRBD1. TRBV23-1 is filed as an ORF, its function uncertain. The V gene end was trimmed by 6 bases and the J gene end by 8 bases; junction bases not matched to a gene: 19. The CDR3 covers 18 residues. The CDR3 region is CASSNYNRGLGSDSPLHF. CDR3 nucleotides: TGCGCCAGCAGCAACTACAACAGGGGATTAGGGTCAGATTCACCCCTCCACTTT.